A selection of T cell receptor beta chains follows, all from one sample in a study of cytomegalovirus exposure and HLA in healthy donors. This table comes from immunoSEQ multiplex PCR, and its TCRdb copy is limited to in-frame clones, with some not included. The sample contains 150,000 to 200,000 clones, about 80% of which appear only once. Sequenced sample: PBMCs. The receptors here all came from a man aged 18 to 30 in good health and CMV-seropositive. The conserved cysteine and the conserved F or W are not part of the CDR3 here. The D gene is left open where the match is weak.

TRBV30 . AWSVSVSGNTIY
TRBV7-2 . ASSPGGRSNQPQH
TRBV6-4 TRBD2 ASSAGRETTDTQY
TRBV7-6 TRBD2 ASSSFPYPLAGRASEQY
TRBV9 . ASSVATHGDYGYT
TRBV7-3 . ASNMGPNTEAF
TRBV28 TRBD2 ASSPGTSGGTDTQY
TRBV19 . ASSIVPAGADNEQF
TRBV9 TRBD2 ASSVGYRSGLAGRNTGELF
TRBV7-2 . ASSLYRGDTEAF
TRBV18 . ASSPTGVNSNQPQH
TRBV30 . AWGAGESAGNTIY
TRBV27 TRBD2 ASSRIAGGTPLAGELF
TRBV5-8 TRBD1 ASSHSTGWMNTGELF
TRBV27 . ASSSRSYNEQF
TRBV6-5 TRBD2 ASSWTSGRV
TRBV28 TRBD1 ASSHQGGNQPQH
TRBV30 . ACPSGANVLT
TRBV2 . ASSATMGNQPQH
TRBV15 . ATSSPLAPDTQY
TRBV4-1 . ASSQVAGNSYNEQF
TRBV28 . ASRDSGAYEQY
TRBV13 . ASSPSSGATQF
TRBV27 TRBD1 ASSLSSRGKGGPDNQPQH
TRBV11-2 . ASSLDVRGTDTQY
TRBV30 . AWSVLEGYT
TRBV7-3 . ASSLGVRGSGQETQY
TRBV19 . ASSTGSWGTDTQY
TRBV19 TRBD1 ASSIGAGTAMNTEAF
TRBV7-2 TRBD1 ASRPGGRSGYT
TRBV6-1 . ASTRGEGVGEQY
TRBV29-1 TRBD2 SVPPGLASWEQF
TRBV30 . AWSPSRGFEQF
TRBV25-1 . ASSFLSLTGELF
TRBV19 . ASKPGRGSNQPQH
TRBV28 TRBD1 ASSPGQGVTNEKLF
TRBV7-2 TRBD2 ASSLVTGGGQNEQF
TRBV11-2 TRBD1 ASSLVRDRGLDEQY
TRBV6-5 TRBD1 ASSYQDRAAGNTIY
TRBV27 . ASSFGQSYNEQF
TRBV5-1 TRBD2 ASSLAPSGGIPYEQY
TRBV5-6 . ATRRTFQETQY
TRBV18 TRBD2 ASSSRRQRAGSGDEQY
TRBV9 . ASSVEGTGNTEAF
TRBV4-3 . ASSQEAGVGTGNTIY
TRBV7-9 . ASSLGQDTGELF
TRBV7-2 . ASSLEGGWETQY
TRBV21-1 . ASSASGPYGTDTQY
TRBV6-1 . ASRSGTRY
TRBV4-3 TRBD2 ASSQDQGSGSNEQF
TRBV7-2 TRBD2 ASSPGTSGPNKQETQY
TRBV6-5 TRBD1 ASRGTGSYEQY
TRBV6-5 . ASSYSRFVPYEQY
TRBV6-4 . ASSPGKDTGELF